The 30 T cell receptor beta chains below all came from one sample that was sequenced in a study of spatial heterogeneity in lung cancer. The time point was: sample taken at primary tumor resection. Unsorted tumor, nontumor lung tissue or cryopreserved PBMC supplied the whole RNA. In TCRdb, the 5' RACE reads were re-called with MiXCR into one record per CDR3 protein. The data contain tens of thousands of distinct CDR3 sequences, roughly 5% of them singletons. The sequencing here drew on PBMCs, taken at surgery. These receptors were collected from a female donor with early-stage non-small cell lung cancer.

This clonotype showed up many times. V is TRBV20-1 and J is TRBJ2-1; perhaps TRBD2 as D (5 bases). The germline gives CDR1 DFQATT, CDR2 SNEGSKA (reference sequence). This CDR3 is 15 amino acids long. The V and J ends lost 1 base and 2 bases respectively, with 12 bases between them. CDR3 sequence: CSARGVAGTYNEQFF. In DNA form, the CDR3 reads TGCAGTGCTAGAGGCGTTGCGGGCACCTACAATGAGCAGTTCTTC.

Of note for this clonotype: A much larger clone differs from this one at a single base, so this may be a read error. Likely a read error: the CDR3 ends without its conserved phenylalanine or tryptophan. The chain uses TRBV11-2 and TRBJ1-6; TRBD1 is a possible D gene (5 bases). From germline, CDR1 is SGHAT and CDR2 FQNNGV. CDR3 length: 17 residues. V was cut by 5 bases and J by 0 bases, with 14 bases left in between. The CDR3 reads CASSPRDRRSYNSPLHL. The CDR3 DNA follows: TGTGCCAGCAGCCCCCGGGACCGACGCTCCTATAATTCACCCCTCCACCTT.

This clonotype was seen repeatedly, ten times or more. The chain uses TRBV12-3 or TRBV12-4 and TRBJ2-3; D unresolved. The length of the CDR3 is 12 residues. The V end was cut by 3 bases, the J end by 2 bases, with 3 bases between. This CDR3 is CASSLDTDTQYF. The CDR3 bases are TGTGCCAGCAGTTTGGACACAGATACGCAGTATTTT.

This clonotype was recorded many times. This chain links TRBV6-5 with TRBJ2-2, with D possibly being TRBD1 or TRBD2 (5 bases each). Germline V gene data show CDR1 as MNHEY and CDR2 as SVGAGI. The V end was cut by 4 bases, the J end by 6 bases, with 12 bases between. The CDR3 runs 14 residues. As DNA, the CDR3 is TGTGCCAGCAGTTTCGGCGTGGGGGCCGGGGAGCTGTTTTTT. Translation: CASSFGVGAGELFF.

This clonotype has a count of ten or more. The rearrangement uses TRBV9 and TRBJ2-6; the match to TRBD2 covers 7 bases. Trimming at V came to 4 bases and at J to 4 bases, leaving 14 bases not matched to a gene. CDR3 size: 18 residues. The V gene's germline CDR1 is SGDLS and CDR2 YYNGEE. CDR3 DNA sequence: TGTGCCAGCAGCCCGGGGGAGGGACGCCCTAGGGGGGCCAACGTCCTGACTTTC. This codes for CASSPGEGRPRGANVLTF.

Worth noting for this clonotype: It may be a read error: a sequence one base away is much more abundant. V gene TRBV27 combines with J gene TRBJ1-5; maybe TRBD1 (6 bases). The CDR3 consists of 17 residues. Germline assignment: CDR1 MNHEY and CDR2 SMNVEV (reference sequence). Here the CDR3 reads CASSSLGGGQGHQSQHF. In DNA form, the CDR3 reads TGTGCCAGCAGTTCCCTCGGTGGGGGGCAGGGGCATCAGTCCCAGCATTTT.

This clonotype was recorded at least ten times. The chain has TRBV6-5 and TRBJ1-6; 8 bases are a match to TRBD1. CDR3 length: 15 residues. CDR1 is MNHEY, CDR2 SVGAGI, per germline. With V trimmed by 6 bases and J by 7 bases, 8 bases remained unmatched. The CDR3 DNA sequence: TGTGCCAGCAGCCCCCGACAGGGGACGAATTCACCCCTCCACTTT. Translation: CASSPRQGTNSPLHF.

This clonotype was counted at least ten times. This chain connects TRBV20-1 to TRBJ2-5; the match to TRBD2 covers 10 bases. This CDR3 spans 14 amino acids. With 6 bases clipped from V and 0 bases from J, the junction kept 4 bases outside the gene matches. CDR1 and CDR2 (germline): DFQATT, SNEGSKA (reference sequence). In DNA, the CDR3 is TGCAGTGCCCCGGGGACTAGCGACCAAGAGACCCAGTACTTC. Translation: CSAPGTSDQETQYF.

This clonotype was picked up many times. V gene TRBV11-2 combines with J gene TRBJ2-5; D might be TRBD2 (6 bases). This CDR3 has 14 amino acids. In germline, CDR1 is SGHAT, CDR2 FQNNGV. Trimming stripped 5 bases from V and 2 bases from J, with 12 bases between. The CDR3 DNA reads as TGTGCCAGCAGCGAACGGACTACACAAGAGACCCAGTACTTC. It translates to CASSERTTQETQYF.

The table lists this clonotype with many counts. The chain has TRBV10-1 and TRBJ2-7; no definite D call. The CDR3 extends over 14 amino acids. Germline-derived CDR1 and CDR2 are WNHNN and SYGVQD (reference sequence). V lost 2 bases and J lost 7, with 15 bases in between. The CDR3 loop reads CASSESHGRPEQYF. The CDR3 region has the DNA TGCGCCAGCAGTGAGAGTCATGGCAGGCCAGAGCAGTACTTC.

V gene TRBV27 combines with J gene TRBJ2-5, with D tentatively TRBD1 or TRBD2 (6 bases each). The length of the CDR3 is 13 residues. Trimming removed 3 bases from V and 5 bases from J, with 10 bases in between. Germline CDR1 is MNHEY and CDR2 is SMNVEV (reference sequence). CDR3 loop: CASSFGGPETQYF. DNA for the CDR3: TGTGCCAGCAGTTTCGGGGGCCCGGAGACCCAGTACTTC.

This clonotype was detected ten times or more. J is TRBJ1-6 and V is TRBV19, with unresolved D. CDR1 is LNHDA, CDR2 SQIVND, per germline (reference sequence). V lost 3 bases, J lost 8 bases, and 8 bases lay in between. The CDR3 runs 13 residues. For the CDR3, the DNA is TGTGCCAGTAGTATCGGACCGGATTCACCCCTCCACTTT. This encodes CASSIGPDSPLHF.

The chain links TRBV6-1 to TRBJ2-5; D is unresolved. Germline-derived CDR1 and CDR2 are MNHNS and SASEGT. Trimming removed 7 bases from V and 5 bases from J, with 20 bases in between. There are 15 residues in the CDR3. The CDR3 DNA follows: TGTGCCAGCACTCCGGGTGTAGTAAGATGGGAGACCCAGTACTTC. Its translation: CASTPGVVRWETQYF.

There are many counts of this clonotype. The CDR3 nucleotides are TGTGCCAGCAGTTCCTCTTGGGACAGGGATCCCTACGAGCAGTACTTC. Amino acids: CASSSSWDRDPYEQYF. The J gene is TRBJ2-7, the V gene TRBV28, with 9 bases identical to TRBD1. The germline V gene has CDR1 MDHEN and CDR2 SYDVKM. This CDR3 comprises 16 residues. Losses at the gene ends were 4 bases for V and 2 bases for J; bases not matched to a gene: 9.

CDR3 nucleotide sequence: TGTGCCAGCAGCACGATGGGTTCTGGAAACACCATATATTTT. Translation gives CASSTMGSGNTIYF. The rearrangement joins TRBV28 to TRBJ1-3; D remains unclear. The CDR3 covers 14 residues. Trimming took 6 bases from V and 1 from J, leaving 10 bases between them. Per the germline V gene, CDR1 is MDHEN and CDR2 is SYDVKM.

Ten or more counts support this clonotype. The rearrangement links TRBV20-1 to TRBJ2-4, with D uncertain. Trimming shortened V by 2 bases and J by 8 bases, and 13 bases separated the two germline ends. From germline, CDR1 is DFQATT and CDR2 SNEGSKA (reference sequence). The CDR3 runs 13 residues. In nucleotides, the CDR3 is TGCAGTGCTAGAAGTATAGCCAGTGACATTCAGTACTTC. The encoded protein is CSARSIASDIQYF.

The chain employs TRBV7-9 and TRBJ1-4; 7 nucleotides align to TRBD1. CDR3 length equals 14 residues. With 5 bases clipped from V and 3 bases from J, the junction kept 3 bases outside the gene matches. The germline CDR1 and CDR2 sequences are SEHNR and FQNEAQ (reference sequence). The CDR3 protein is CASSRGTANEKLFF. The CDR3 DNA reads as TGTGCCAGCAGCCGAGGGACAGCTAATGAAAAACTGTTTTTT.

This clonotype came up many times. The genes are TRBV20-1 and TRBJ1-5; the D is unclear. Germline CDR1 reads DFQATT; CDR2 reads SNEGSKA (reference sequence). This CDR3 spans 12 amino acids. V was pared by 3 bases and J by 5 bases, with 8 bases between. CDR3 sequence (DNA): TGCAGTGCTAGCCCACCCGATCAGCCCCAGCATTTT. It translates to CSASPPDQPQHF.

This clonotype was picked up many times. The V call is TRBV19, the J call TRBJ1-6; D is undetermined. Germline CDR1 reads LNHDA; CDR2 reads SQIVND (reference sequence). The CDR3 sequence is 14 residues long. V lost 6 bases and J lost 0, with 6 bases in between. Here the CDR3 reads CASSLVSYNSPLHF. Here the CDR3 DNA reads TGTGCCAGTAGCTTAGTCTCCTATAATTCACCCCTCCACTTT.

This clonotype has at least ten counts. The CDR3 coding sequence is TGTGCCAGCAGCCCTAGCGGGGCTAGCACAGATACGCAGTATTTT. Amino acid sequence: CASSPSGASTDTQYF. The chain employs TRBV7-9 and TRBJ2-3; the match to TRBD2 covers 9 bases. CDR1 SEHNR and CDR2 FQNEAQ come from the germline V gene (reference sequence). V shed 5 bases, J shed 0 bases, and the junction held 3 bases outside the gene matches. The CDR3 totals 15 residues.

This clonotype was seen at least ten times. This chain uses TRBV7-2 with TRBJ2-3; no definite D call. Per the germline V gene, CDR1 is SGHTA and CDR2 is FQGNSA. This CDR3 contains 13 residues. Trimming took off 5 bases at V and 5 bases at J, with 11 bases between the two ends. Here the CDR3 reads CASSLNLRDTQYF. CDR3 coding DNA: TGTGCCAGCAGCCTCAACTTGAGAGATACGCAGTATTTT.

This clonotype was recorded many times. The chain is built from TRBV2 and TRBJ1-4; TRBD1 agrees at 8 bases. The J segment lost 3 bases and the V segment lost 11 bases, leaving 5 bases of the junction unmatched. Germline values: CDR1 SNHLY, CDR2 FYNNEI. The CDR3 has 13 amino acids. The CDR3 sequence: CAGARGPNEKLFF. Written as DNA, the CDR3 is TGTGCCGGGGCCAGGGGGCCTAATGAAAAACTGTTTTTT.

This clonotype was seen at least ten times. The rearrangement joins TRBV29-1 to TRBJ1-4; 7 bases align to TRBD1. With 6 bases clipped from V and 8 bases from J, the junction kept 12 bases outside the gene matches. The CDR3 is 14 amino acids. The V gene's germline CDR1 is SQVTM and CDR2 ANQGSEA. DNA of the CDR3: TGCAGCGTGAGAGGGCCAGGGGGTGAGGAAAAACTGTTTTTT. This codes for CSVRGPGGEEKLFF. Full variable domain (outside the CDR3, taken from reference TRBV29-1 and TRBJ1-4): SAVISQKPSRDICQRGTSLTIQCQVDSQVTMMFWYRQQPGQSLTLIATANQGSEATYESGFVIDKFPISRPNLTFSTLTVSNMSPEDSSIYLCSVRGPGGEEKLFFGSGTQLSVL.

This clonotype showed up many times. The chain employs TRBV13 and TRBJ2-7; a weak D match, TRBD2 (6 bases). CDR1 and CDR2 (germline): PRHDT, FYEKMQ (reference sequence). V was pared by 0 bases and J by 2 bases, with 14 bases between. The CDR3 has 16 residues. The CDR3 loop reads CASSLGRRRGAYEQYF. The CDR3 nucleotides are TGTGCCAGCAGCTTAGGCCGGCGGAGGGGAGCCTACGAGCAGTACTTC.

Ten or more counts support this clonotype. In nucleotides, the CDR3 is TGTGCCAGCAGCCCCACAGGGGTTGGCTATGGCTACACCTTC. Translated, it gives CASSPTGVGYGYTF. The chain recombines TRBV25-1 with TRBJ1-2; 7 positions agree with TRBD1. This CDR3 region has 14 residues. After removal of 6 bases from V and 4 bases from J, the junction contained 8 bases not matched to a gene. CDR1 is MGHDK and CDR2 is SYGVNS in the germline V gene.

The table lists this clonotype with many counts. The chain recombines TRBV6-1 with TRBJ2-5, with D uncertain. CDR3 length equals 14 residues. Germline V gives CDR1 MNHNS, CDR2 SASEGT. Trimming left V 2 bases short and J 8 bases short, with 15 bases between. DNA of the CDR3: TGTGCCAGCAGTGAAATGACCGATTACGATACCCAGTACTTC. It yields the protein CASSEMTDYDTQYF.

This clonotype was observed at least ten times. This sequence joins TRBV7-2 and TRBJ1-4; weak D call: TRBD1 (6 bases). The CDR3 extends over 17 amino acids. Germline V gene data show CDR1 as SGHTA and CDR2 as FQGNSA. V was shortened by 4 bases and J by 7 bases, with 22 bases between the two germline ends. CDR3 DNA: TGTGCCAGCAGCTCGGGAACCGCAGGGGCCCGAGGTGAAAAACTGTTTTTT. Translated: CASSSGTAGARGEKLFF.

Many counts were recorded for this clonotype. This chain joins TRBV27 and TRBJ2-1, with D unresolved. The germline gives CDR1 MNHEY, CDR2 SMNVEV (reference sequence). The CDR3 is 14 residues long. Trimming removed 2 bases at V and 4 bases at J, with 9 bases between. The CDR3 protein is CASSLGNLYNEQFF. CDR3 coding DNA: TGTGCCAGCAGTTTAGGGAACCTTTACAATGAGCAGTTCTTC.

CDR3 sequence: CSAPGLVPYEQYF. CDR3 sequence (DNA): TGCAGTGCCCCGGGACTAGTCCCCTACGAGCAGTACTTC. V gene TRBV20-1 combines with J gene TRBJ2-7; 8 bases match TRBD2. Germline V CDR1 and CDR2: DFQATT, SNEGSKA (reference sequence). The CDR3 has 13 amino acids. V shed 6 bases, J shed 2 bases, and the junction held 6 bases outside the gene matches.

This clonotype has at least ten counts. This chain links TRBV5-6 with TRBJ1-2; perhaps TRBD1 as D (5 bases). Trimming removed 1 base from V and 4 bases from J, with 11 bases in between. CDR3 length: 14 residues. The germline CDR1 and CDR2 sequences are SGHDT and YYEEEE. CDR3 sequence (DNA): TGTGCCAGCAGCTTGTACAGGTGGGGCTATGGCTACACCTTC. It is translated as CASSLYRWGYGYTF.